The following is a TCR beta chain sequence with its context. The data are from a study of CD8 T cells in Susac syndrome. Study-level background: Clinical remission applied to under 10 sequenced Susac syndrome patients, and more than five had active disease. At blood draw, Susac syndrome patients were therapy-naive, on corticosteroids, or on intravenous immunoglobulin alone.

Losses at the gene ends were 4 bases for V and 5 bases for J; bases not matched to a gene: 13. The CDR3 has 17 residues. Germline V gene sequence: CDR1 SGHTA, CDR2 FQGNSA. Reverse transcription of 0.5 to 1 ug RNA was performed with random hexamers. Amplification of TCR beta CDR3 spanned 54 Vbeta and 13 Jbeta via immunoSEQ multiplex PCR. TCRdb recomputed calls from the immunoSEQ multiplex PCR reads with MiXCR, one row per CDR3 protein. The repertoire includes under 200,000 distinct CDR3 sequences, roughly 95% of them detected once, and around 0.12% sits in the top ten. The TCR sequence derives from a human donor with Susac syndrome. The sample comprised CD4+ T cells from PBMCs. This chain links TRBV7-2 with TRBJ2-1; TRBD2 matches at 8 bases. CDR3 bases: TGTGCCAGCAGCTCCCAGAGTATCCCCGGGAGGGACAATGAGCAGTTCTTC. Translation: CASSSQSIPGRDNEQFF. The full variable domain, with the rest looked up from reference TRBV7-2 and TRBJ2-1, is GAGVSQSPSNKVTEKGKDVELRCDPISGHTALYWYRQSLGQGLEFLIYFQGNSAPDKSGLPSDRFSAERTGGSVSTLTIQRTQQEDSAVYLCASSSQSIPGRDNEQFFGPGTRLTVL.